The 17 T cell receptor beta chains below come from one sample, sequenced in a study of T cell changes during pregnancy in multiple sclerosis. Data came from immunoSEQ multiplex PCR; TCRdb stores just in-frame clones and leaves some out. The sample consists of under 15,000 clones, roughly 86% of them appearing once. The sequencing used CD8+ T cells from peripheral blood mononuclear cells, collected in the second trimester of pregnancy. The receptors derive from a female donor in good health, enrolled as a control in a pregnancy study.

The chain combines TRBV13 with TRBJ2-7, with 9 positions matching TRBD2. CDR3 size: 15 residues. The V segment lost 0 bases and the J segment 7 bases; nucleotides outside the gene matches: 7. Germline V CDR1 and CDR2: PRHDT, FYEKMQ (reference sequence). CDR3 sequence: CASSLGISGGGEQYF. In nucleotides, the CDR3 is TGTGCCAGCAGCTTAGGGATTAGCGGGGGAGGTGAGCAGTACTTC.

This clone showed up just once. The rearrangement links TRBV9 to TRBJ2-5; 9 bases are a match to TRBD2. Germline CDR1 SGDLS, CDR2 YYNGEE. V lost 4 bases and J lost 5; bases outside the gene matches: 18. CDR3 length: 18 amino acids. The CDR3 region is CASSSRMTSGTLEETQYF. The CDR3 DNA reads as TGTGCCAGCAGCTCAAGGATGACTAGCGGTACCCTCGAGGAGACCCAGTACTTC. Looking up the rest from reference TRBV9 and TRBJ2-5 gives the full variable domain: DSGVTQTPKHLITATGQRVTLRCSPRSGDLSVYWYQQSLDQGLQFLIQYYNGEERAKGNILERFSAQQFPDLHSELNLSSLELGDSALYFCASSSRMTSGTLEETQYFGPGTRLLVL.

The V and J genes are TRBV10-3 and TRBJ2-3; TRBD2 aligns across 10 bases. There are 18 residues in the CDR3. Germline assignment: CDR1 ENHRY and CDR2 SYGVKD. J lost 6 bases, V lost 6 bases, and 18 bases had no gene match. CDR3 in amino acids: CAIRTFLGSGGIRDTQYF. As DNA, the CDR3 is TGTGCCATCAGGACCTTTTTGGGTAGCGGGGGGATTCGGGATACGCAGTATTTT.

The chain has TRBV7-8 and TRBJ1-2; TRBD1 might be the D (5 bases). CDR1 and CDR2 from the germline V gene are SGHVS and FQNEAQ. This CDR3 comprises 13 residues. Trimming took off 10 bases at V and 4 bases at J, with 16 bases between the two ends. CDR3 in DNA: TGTGCCACTACGAGTGGGGGGAGCTATGGCTACACCTTC. Translating gives CATTSGGSYGYTF.

This clone appeared a single time. V and J are TRBV29-1 and TRBJ2-1; TRBD2 matches at 7 bases. There are 14 residues in the CDR3. Unmatched junction bases numbered 12, after V lost 6 bases and J lost 7 bases. From germline, CDR1 is SQVTM and CDR2 ANQGSEA. Here the CDR3 DNA reads TGCAGCGTCCCCTCGGAGCGGGATTTTAATGAGCAGTTCTTC. This encodes CSVPSERDFNEQFF.

The chain carries TRBV9 and TRBJ1-5, with D maybe TRBD1 (5 bases). The ends were cut back, 4 bases at V and 0 bases at J, with 14 bases in the middle. The CDR3 has 16 amino acids. Germline V CDR1 and CDR2: SGDLS, YYNGEE. DNA for the CDR3: TGTGCCAGCAGCCCGACGGGGGAAAATAGCAATCAGCCCCAGCATTTT. Translating it yields CASSPTGENSNQPQHF.

The chain is built from TRBV7-6 and TRBJ2-7; tentative D call: TRBD2 (5 bases). Trimming stripped 3 bases from V and 0 bases from J, with 12 bases between. The CDR3 has 15 amino acids. CDR1 is SGHVS and CDR2 is FNYEAQ in the germline V gene. CDR3 coding DNA: TGTGCCAGCAGCTTGGACCCGGGGTCCTCCTACGAGCAGTACTTC. Translating gives CASSLDPGSSYEQYF.

The chain employs TRBV4-3 and TRBJ2-1; 8 bases match TRBD2. The CDR3 runs 15 residues. CDR1 is LGHNA and CDR2 is YSLEER in the germline V gene. Trimming cost V 5 bases and J 5 bases; bases outside gene matches: 8. The CDR3 nucleotides are TGCGCCAGCAGCTTGCAATGGCGGGGGGACAATGAGCAGTTCTTC. Translated, it gives CASSLQWRGDNEQFF.

The chain has TRBV19 and TRBJ2-3, with TRBD2 identical over 7 bases. The CDR3 loop spans 15 amino acids. V lost 9 bases, J lost 0 bases, and 9 bases stayed unmatched. Germline values: CDR1 LNHDA, CDR2 SQIVND (reference sequence). The CDR3 coding sequence is TGTGCCAGCTCCTCGGGACTATACAGCACAGATACGCAGTATTTT. This translates into CASSSGLYSTDTQYF.

The gene calls are TRBV9 and TRBJ1-2; a weak D match, TRBD1 (6 bases). Germline V gene sequence: CDR1 SGDLS, CDR2 YYNGEE. This CDR3 is built from 15 residues. Trimming left V 3 bases short and J 6 bases short, with 18 bases between. Here the CDR3 reads CASSAHGSGVDGYTF. The DNA of the CDR3 is TGTGCCAGCAGCGCCCACGGTTCAGGGGTAGATGGCTACACCTTC.

The chain links TRBV5-7 to TRBJ2-7; 10 nucleotides match TRBD2. TRBV5-7 is labeled an ORF, and its function is uncertain. V trimming: 3 bases; J trimming: 1 base; junction bases outside the gene matches: 13. The CDR3 has 18 amino acids. CDR3 loop: CASSYRASGGRISYEQYF. Written as DNA, the CDR3 is TGTGCCAGCAGCTACCGGGCTAGCGGGGGACGTATTTCCTACGAGCAGTACTTC.

The rearrangement joins TRBV6-5 to TRBJ2-3, with TRBD2 matching over 7 bases. Germline lookup yields CDR1 MNHEY and CDR2 SVGAGI. The CDR3 is 15 amino acids. V was pared by 4 bases and J by 3 bases, with 7 bases of the junction left unmatched. CDR3 protein: CASSFTGGGTDTQYF. CDR3 nucleotide sequence: TGTGCCAGCAGTTTCACTGGGGGAGGGACAGATACGCAGTATTTT.

The genes are TRBV9 and TRBJ1-5; maybe TRBD1 (5 bases). The germline V gene encodes CDR1 SGDLS and CDR2 YYNGEE. The CDR3 has 14 residues. V lost 0 bases to trimming and J lost 3 bases, with 7 bases between them. The CDR3 region has the DNA TGTGCCAGCAGCGTAGGACAGTTCAATCAGCCCCAGCATTTT. It encodes CASSVGQFNQPQHF.

The gene calls are TRBV14 and TRBJ2-3; 8 bases are shared with TRBD1. The length of the CDR3 is 14 residues. V shed 5 bases and J 3 bases; nucleotides not matched to a gene: 4. Looked up from germline, CDR1 is SGHDN and CDR2 is FVKESK. The CDR3: CASSNRDRTDTQYF. CDR3 nucleotide sequence: TGTGCCAGCAGCAACCGGGACAGGACAGATACGCAGTATTTT.

The gene calls are TRBV2 and TRBJ2-1; the D gene is possibly TRBD2 (5 bases). CDR1 is SNHLY and CDR2 is FYNNEI in the germline V gene. This CDR3 contains 15 residues. Trimming stripped 7 bases from V and 8 bases from J, with 21 bases between. This CDR3 is CASTEGLLVYDEQFF. The CDR3 coding sequence is TGTGCCAGCACCGAAGGTCTACTAGTATACGATGAGCAGTTCTTC.

The table lists this clone with a count of one. This chain uses TRBV25-1 with TRBJ1-2; the match to TRBD1 covers 7 bases. Germline CDR1 MGHDK, CDR2 SYGVNS. The CDR3 is 11 amino acids. After removal of 6 bases from V and 7 bases from J, the junction contained 2 bases not matched to a gene. Written as DNA, the CDR3 is TGTGCCAGCAGGGCAGGGGGTGGCTACACCTTC. The encoded protein is CASRAGGGYTF.

This clone was picked up a small number of times. The chain combines TRBV5-1 with TRBJ1-1; 8 bases are a match to TRBD1. V lost 4 bases to trimming and J lost 9 bases; unmatched junction nucleotides: 5. Germline-derived CDR1 and CDR2 are SGHRS and YFSETQ. The CDR3 loop spans 12 amino acids. The CDR3 reads CASSDRQGKAFF. The CDR3 DNA sequence: TGCGCCAGCAGCGACCGACAGGGGAAAGCTTTCTTT.